This entry lists 5 T cell receptor beta chains sequenced from one sample in a study of Siglec-9 on CD8 T cells in melanoma. The protocol was immunoSEQ multiplex PCR, while the TCRdb copy is restricted to in-frame clones and leaves out a portion. The profile shows 25,000 to 35,000 clones, 80% of them singletons. The sample comprised Siglec-9- CD8+ T cells sorted from blood. The receptors derive from a human donor in good health.

The rearrangement links TRBV5-6 to TRBJ2-1; D ambiguous. Trimming stripped 0 bases from V and 3 bases from J, with 4 bases between. Germline assignment: CDR1 SGHDT and CDR2 YYEEEE. The CDR3 is 13 amino acids. The CDR3 sequence: CASSLASYNEQFF. The CDR3 nucleotides read TGTGCCAGCAGCTTGGCTAGCTACAATGAGCAGTTCTTC.

The J gene is TRBJ1-4, the V gene TRBV9; TRBD1 agrees at 7 bases. The CDR3 is 15 amino acids. Germline values: CDR1 SGDLS, CDR2 YYNGEE. V was pared by 3 bases and J by 6 bases, with 8 bases of the junction left unmatched. The CDR3 DNA is TGTGCCAGCAGCGGGAGTACAGGGGACGATGAAAAACTGTTTTTT. It codes for CASSGSTGDDEKLFF. Full variable domain (outside the CDR3, taken from reference TRBV9 and TRBJ1-4): DSGVTQTPKHLITATGQRVTLRCSPRSGDLSVYWYQQSLDQGLQFLIQYYNGEERAKGNILERFSAQQFPDLHSELNLSSLELGDSALYFCASSGSTGDDEKLFFGSGTQLSVL.

This clone was detected a few times. This chain links TRBV19 with TRBJ1-2, with D possibly matching TRBD1 (5 bases). Trimming removed 1 base from V and 4 bases from J, with 16 bases in between. Germline assignment: CDR1 LNHDA and CDR2 SQIVND (reference sequence). The CDR3 extends over 16 amino acids. The CDR3 is CASSIGGRVASYGYTF. CDR3 bases: TGTGCCAGTAGTATAGGAGGCAGGGTGGCAAGCTATGGCTACACCTTC.

This chain links TRBV5-4 with TRBJ2-2; perhaps TRBD2 as D (5 bases). This CDR3 has 17 amino acids. Germline CDR1 is SGHNT and CDR2 is YYREEE (reference sequence). V was pared by 0 bases and J by 2 bases, with 14 bases between. DNA of the CDR3: TGTGCCAGCAGCTTGGGGCTTCGGGGAAGTAACACCGGGGAGCTGTTTTTT. Its translation: CASSLGLRGSNTGELFF.

The chain has TRBV19 and TRBJ1-1; D call uncertain. V gave up 3 bases and J gave up 3 bases, with 5 bases separating them. This CDR3 has 12 residues. Germline lookup yields CDR1 LNHDA and CDR2 SQIVND (reference sequence). Written as DNA, the CDR3 is TGTGCCAGTAGTATCGGATACACTGAAGCTTTCTTT. This sequence encodes CASSIGYTEAFF.